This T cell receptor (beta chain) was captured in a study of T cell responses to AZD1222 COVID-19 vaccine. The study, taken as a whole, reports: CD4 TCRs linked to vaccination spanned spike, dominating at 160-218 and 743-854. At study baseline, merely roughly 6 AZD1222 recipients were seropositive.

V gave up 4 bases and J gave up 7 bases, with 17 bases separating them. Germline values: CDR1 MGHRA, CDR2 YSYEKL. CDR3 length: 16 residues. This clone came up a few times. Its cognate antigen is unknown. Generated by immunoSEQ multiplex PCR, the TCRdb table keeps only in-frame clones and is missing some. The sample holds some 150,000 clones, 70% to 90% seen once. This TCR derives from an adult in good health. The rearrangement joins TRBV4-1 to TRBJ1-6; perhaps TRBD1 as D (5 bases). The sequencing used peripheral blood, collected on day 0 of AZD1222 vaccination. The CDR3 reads CASSPGPQEVNSPLHF. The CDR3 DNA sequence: TGCGCCAGCAGCCCAGGGCCCCAGGAGGTCAATTCACCCCTCCACTTT.